The sequence of this T cell receptor (beta chain) was determined in a study of cytomegalovirus exposure and HLA in healthy donors. Study-level findings and limits: A further, later analysis showed that HLA-associated TCR beta chains (compared with equally common others) were more clonally expanded. In a later analysis, a missense DCLRE1C variant was linked to TCR beta V- and J-gene trimming. An Asian-associated ancestry cluster reportedly showed fewer N-insertions than the approximately 700-donor mean in a later analysis. Later on, an analysis showed TCR association rates differing by HLA locus, with DRB1 the most and HLA-C the fewest.

V was clipped by 3 bases and J by 4 bases; unmatched bases: 8. Germline CDR1 SGHNT, CDR2 YYREEE (reference sequence). This CDR3 contains 15 residues. This clone has only a few counts. Antigen specificity is unknown. This PCR relied on a set of 60 Vbeta primers and 13 Jbeta primers. Clones were read by immunoSEQ multiplex PCR, and TCRdb kept only the in-frame ones, dropping some. The sample shows under 110,000 clones, over 55% of them seen only once. The sample comprised PBMCs. This receptor was identified in a female donor in good health and CMV-seronegative. The gene calls are TRBV5-4 and TRBJ2-7, with 9 nucleotides matching TRBD2. The DNA of the CDR3 is TGTGCCAGCAGCTCGGGCGGGGGGGTCGTATACGAGCAGTACTTC. The encoded protein is CASSSGGGVVYEQYF.